This TCR beta chain comes out of a study of cytomegalovirus exposure and HLA in healthy donors. Study details: One earlier analysis, a look at around 180 million T cells, found 117 million unique TCR beta sequences.

Findings of the study overall: There were reportedly fewer N-insertions in an Asian-associated ancestry cluster than the roughly 700-donor mean, in a later analysis. Later analysis revealed greater clonal expansion in HLA-associated TCR beta chains than in equally common others. The dataset shows that most TCR sequences were rare, while some public TCRs occurred in many donors.

Remarks on this clone: Antigen: not known.

PCR amplification relied on 60 Vbeta primers (plus 13 Jbeta primers). Libraries were prepared by immunoSEQ multiplex PCR; TCRdb keeps only in-frame clonotypes and omits some of them. The table has around 110,000 clones, 79% seen once. Germline loops: CDR1 LNHNV, CDR2 YYDKDF (reference sequence). The J segment lost 8 bases and the V segment lost 0 bases, leaving 4 bases of the junction unmatched. The CDR3 length is 14 residues. The material sequenced was PBMCs. J is TRBJ2-1 and V is TRBV15; 7 bases fit TRBD1. The TCR sequence derives from a man aged 25 to 45 in good health and CMV-seropositive. The CDR3 DNA sequence: TGTGCCACCAGCAGAGACAGGGGGATCCATGAGCAGTTCTTC. It translates to CATSRDRGIHEQFF.